This T cell receptor beta chain was retrieved from a study of T cell repertoires in cytomegalovirus infection. Study-wide background: Signatures in public TCR beta sequences pointed to both CMV infection and matching HLA type. The study, taken as a whole, reports: In two of eight donors, the top clonotype was HLA-C-restricted CMV-specific. The cumulative frequency of public TCR beta families identified carriers of CMV plus the relevant HLA.

As concerns this clonotype: Its antigen is still unknown.

Germline-derived CDR1 and CDR2 are DFQATT and SNEGSKA (reference sequence). V lost 6 bases and J 4 bases, leaving 13 bases between the germline ends. The CDR3 spans 13 residues. TCRdb itself ran the reads through MiXCR, one entry per CDR3 protein. Found here are about 310,000 distinct CDR3 sequences, roughly 15% of them singletons; the top ten hold 12%. The sequencing input was PBMCs. This sequence originates from a human donor in good health (CMV status not recorded). Some clones in this sample may be carry-over from other donors' samples. The chain uses TRBV20-1 and TRBJ1-5; a possible D gene is TRBD1 (6 bases). CDR3: CSARGGLNQPQHF. CDR3 nucleotides: TGCAGTGCGCGTGGGGGGCTGAATCAGCCCCAGCATTTT.